This T cell receptor beta chain emerged from a study of blood T cells in healthy people across ages. Study outcomes and limitations: The study found more naive CD4+ cells and higher diversity in long-lived than aged donors. Lack of knowledge of donor CMV status possibly confounded expanded clonotype changes.

Notes on this clonotype: Its antigen remains unknown. One end of the junction varies from germline; a read error may be responsible.

The sample, around 9.9 milliliters of peripheral blood, was drawn from each donor. This CDR3 is 16 amino acids long. Germline-derived CDR1 and CDR2 are SGHDT and YYEEEE. Through a sample-barcoded 5' primer and a J-beta primer mix, a second PCR was run for roughly 7 to 11 cycles. TCRdb called the 5' RACE reads again in MiXCR, with one record for every CDR3 protein. The table has about 640,000 distinct CDR3 sequences, approximately 30% seen once. The sample was blood. The receptor comes from a woman over 75 in good health. V is TRBV5-6 and J is TRBJ2-2, with 9 bases that match TRBD1. The CDR3 here is CASSYGQGMRTGERFF. In DNA form, the CDR3 reads TGTGCCAGCAGCTACGGACAGGGGATGAGGACCGGGGAGCGGTTTTTT.